This T cell receptor (beta chain) was obtained from a study of T cells after yellow fever vaccination. CDR3 length: 17 residues. V lost 6 bases and J lost 10; bases outside the gene matches: 18. Germline lookup yields CDR1 MDHEN and CDR2 SYDVKM. Broader study findings: In FACS-sorted repertoires, abundant clonotypes from the bulk population could appear as contaminants. Post-booster repertoires contained most primary-vaccination clones again (about 95% CD4, 88% CD8).

TCR cDNA, made by 5'RACE template switching, carried an added universal primer site and UMIs. TCRdb re-called the 5' RACE reads through MiXCR, storing one row per CDR3 protein. The table has some 240,000 distinct CDR3 sequences, roughly 3% seen once. Remarks on this clonotype: The antigen remains undetermined.

The chain is built from TRBV28 and TRBJ2-1, with 10 bases fitting TRBD2. Sequences were derived from CD4+ T cells sorted from PBMCs, sampled 10 days after the yellow fever booster vaccination. The sequence derives from a man aged 18 to 30 who received the YFV17D yellow fever vaccine. The CDR3 sequence: CASSTPSGGNKWREQFF. DNA of the CDR3: TGTGCCAGCAGCACCCCTAGCGGGGGCAATAAATGGAGAGAGCAGTTCTTC.